What follows describes a single T cell receptor beta chain. The CDR3 length is 14 residues. Trimming shortened V by 5 bases and J by 5 bases, and 18 bases separated the two germline ends. CDR1 is DFQATT and CDR2 is SNEGSKA in the germline V gene (reference sequence). The data originate from a study of CD8 T cells in ankylosing spondylitis. TCRdb itself ran the 5' RACE reads through MiXCR, one entry per CDR3 protein. The table records 150,000 to 200,000 distinct CDR3 sequences, about 17% of them present only once. This clonotype originated in a male donor with ankylosing spondylitis or in good health (not recorded which). The chain combines TRBV20-1 with TRBJ2-5, with D perhaps matching TRBD2 (6 bases). Sequencing used blood, either unsorted or a sorted T cell fraction (not recorded which). The CDR3 coding sequence is TGCAGTGCTCCGGGACTCCCCACTTATGAGACCCAGTACTTC. Translating gives CSAPGLPTYETQYF.